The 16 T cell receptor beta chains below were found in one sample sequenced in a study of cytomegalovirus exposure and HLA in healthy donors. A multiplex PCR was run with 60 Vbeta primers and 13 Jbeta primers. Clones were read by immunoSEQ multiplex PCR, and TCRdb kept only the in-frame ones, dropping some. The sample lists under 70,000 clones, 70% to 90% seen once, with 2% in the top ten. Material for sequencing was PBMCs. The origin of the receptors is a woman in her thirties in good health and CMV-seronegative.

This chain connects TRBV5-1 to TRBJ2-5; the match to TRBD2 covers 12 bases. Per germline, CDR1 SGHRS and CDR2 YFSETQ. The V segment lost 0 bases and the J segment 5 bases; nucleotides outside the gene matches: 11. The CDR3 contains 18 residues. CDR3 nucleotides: TGCGCCAGCAGCTTGGTAAATCGGCTAGCGGGAGGGCCCGAGACCCAGTACTTC. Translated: CASSLVNRLAGGPETQYF.

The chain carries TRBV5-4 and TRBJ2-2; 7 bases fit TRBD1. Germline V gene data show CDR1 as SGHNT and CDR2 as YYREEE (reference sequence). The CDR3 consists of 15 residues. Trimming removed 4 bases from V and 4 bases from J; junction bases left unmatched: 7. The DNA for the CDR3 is TGTGCCAGCAGCGTAGGGACAGTTGGCACCGGGGAGCTGTTTTTT. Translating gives CASSVGTVGTGELFF. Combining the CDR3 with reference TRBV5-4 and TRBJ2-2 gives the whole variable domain ETGVTQSPTHLIKTRGQQVTLRCSSQSGHNTVSWYQQALGQGPQFIFQYYREEENGRGNFPPRFSGLQFPNYSSELNVNALELDDSALYLCASSVGTVGTGELFFGEGSRLTVL.

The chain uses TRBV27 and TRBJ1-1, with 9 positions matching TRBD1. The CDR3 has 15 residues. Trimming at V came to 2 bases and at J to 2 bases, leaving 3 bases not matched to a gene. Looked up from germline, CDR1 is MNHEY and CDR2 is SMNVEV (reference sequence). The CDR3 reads CASSLDRGSNTEAFF. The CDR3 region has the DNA TGTGCCAGCAGTTTAGACAGGGGGTCCAACACTGAAGCTTTCTTT.

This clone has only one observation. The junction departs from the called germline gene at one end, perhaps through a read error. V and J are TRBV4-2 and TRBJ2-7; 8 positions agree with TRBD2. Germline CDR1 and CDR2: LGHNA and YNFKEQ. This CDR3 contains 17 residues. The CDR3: CASSQVLASGSRNERYF. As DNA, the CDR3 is TGTGCCAGCAGCCAAGTGCTCGCTAGCGGGTCTAGGAACGAGCGGTACTTC.

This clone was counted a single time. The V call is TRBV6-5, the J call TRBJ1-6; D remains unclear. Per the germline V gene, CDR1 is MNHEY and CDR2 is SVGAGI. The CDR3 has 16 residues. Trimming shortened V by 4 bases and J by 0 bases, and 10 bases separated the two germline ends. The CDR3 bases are TGTGCCAGCAGTTCTCTGTGGAGCTCCTATAATTCACCCCTCCACTTT. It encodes CASSSLWSSYNSPLHF.

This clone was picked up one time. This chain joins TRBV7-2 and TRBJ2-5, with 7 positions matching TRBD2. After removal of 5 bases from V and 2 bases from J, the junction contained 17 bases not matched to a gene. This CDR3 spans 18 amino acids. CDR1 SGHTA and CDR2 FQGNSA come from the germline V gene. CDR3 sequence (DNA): TGTGCCAGCAGCGACCGAGGTTCCGGGACTACCTTTCAAGAGACCCAGTACTTC. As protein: CASSDRGSGTTFQETQYF.

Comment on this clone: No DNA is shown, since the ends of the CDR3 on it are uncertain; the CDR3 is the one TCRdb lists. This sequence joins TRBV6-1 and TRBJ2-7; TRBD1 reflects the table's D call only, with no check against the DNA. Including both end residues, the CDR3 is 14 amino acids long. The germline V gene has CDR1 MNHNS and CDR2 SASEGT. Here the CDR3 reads CASSEVGTGTEEYF.

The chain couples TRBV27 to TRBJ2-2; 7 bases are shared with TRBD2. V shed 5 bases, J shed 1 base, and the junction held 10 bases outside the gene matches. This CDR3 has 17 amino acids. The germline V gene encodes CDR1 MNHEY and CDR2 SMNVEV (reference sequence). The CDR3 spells CASSPKLGEGNTGELFF. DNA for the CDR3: TGTGCCAGCAGTCCTAAACTAGGGGAGGGGAACACCGGGGAGCTGTTTTTT.

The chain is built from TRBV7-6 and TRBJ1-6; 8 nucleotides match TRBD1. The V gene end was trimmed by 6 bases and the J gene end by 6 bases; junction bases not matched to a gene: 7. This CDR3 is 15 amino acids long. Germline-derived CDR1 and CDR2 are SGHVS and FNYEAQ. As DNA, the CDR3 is TGTGCCAGCAGTCGAGGACAGGGTAGTAATTCACCCCTCCACTTT. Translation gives CASSRGQGSNSPLHF. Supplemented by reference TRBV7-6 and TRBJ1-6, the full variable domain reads GAGVSQSPRYKVTKRGQDVALRCDPISGHVSLYWYRQALGQGPEFLTYFNYEAQQDKSGLPNDRFSAERPEGSISTLTIQRTEQRDSAMYRCASSRGQGSNSPLHFGNGTRLTVT.

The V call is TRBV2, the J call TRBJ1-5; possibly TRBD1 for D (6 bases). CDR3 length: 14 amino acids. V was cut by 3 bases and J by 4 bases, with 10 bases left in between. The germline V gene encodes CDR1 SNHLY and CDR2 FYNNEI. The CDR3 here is CASSEQGRNQPQHF. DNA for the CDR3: TGTGCCAGCAGTGAGCAGGGGAGAAATCAGCCCCAGCATTTT.

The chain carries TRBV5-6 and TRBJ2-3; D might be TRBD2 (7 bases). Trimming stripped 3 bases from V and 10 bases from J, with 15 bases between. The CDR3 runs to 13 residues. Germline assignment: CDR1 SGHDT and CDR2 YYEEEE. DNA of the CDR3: TGTGCCAGCAGCTCCAGGCTAGGGGGGGCGCAGTATTTT. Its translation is CASSSRLGGAQYF.

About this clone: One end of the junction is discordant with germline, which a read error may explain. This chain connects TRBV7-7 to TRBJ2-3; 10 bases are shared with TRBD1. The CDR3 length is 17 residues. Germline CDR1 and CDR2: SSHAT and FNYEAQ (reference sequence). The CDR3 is CASSANPGQGNTDTQYF. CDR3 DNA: TGTGCTAGCAGCGCGAATCCGGGACAGGGGAACACAGATACGCAGTATTTT.

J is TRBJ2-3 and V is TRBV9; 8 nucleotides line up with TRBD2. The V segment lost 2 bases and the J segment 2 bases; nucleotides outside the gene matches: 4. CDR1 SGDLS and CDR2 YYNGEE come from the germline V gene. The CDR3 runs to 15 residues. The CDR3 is CASSVTSGFTDTQYF. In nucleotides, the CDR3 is TGTGCCAGCAGCGTCACTAGCGGATTCACAGATACGCAGTATTTT. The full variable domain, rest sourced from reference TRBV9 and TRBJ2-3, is DSGVTQTPKHLITATGQRVTLRCSPRSGDLSVYWYQQSLDQGLQFLIQYYNGEERAKGNILERFSAQQFPDLHSELNLSSLELGDSALYFCASSVTSGFTDTQYFGPGTRLTVL.

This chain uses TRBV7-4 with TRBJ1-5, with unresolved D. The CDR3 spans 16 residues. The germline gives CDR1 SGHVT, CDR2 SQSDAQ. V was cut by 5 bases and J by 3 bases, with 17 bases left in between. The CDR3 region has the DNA TGTGCCAGCAGCCCTCCGACGGGAAGAGTCAATCAGCCCCAGCATTTT. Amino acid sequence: CASSPPTGRVNQPQHF.

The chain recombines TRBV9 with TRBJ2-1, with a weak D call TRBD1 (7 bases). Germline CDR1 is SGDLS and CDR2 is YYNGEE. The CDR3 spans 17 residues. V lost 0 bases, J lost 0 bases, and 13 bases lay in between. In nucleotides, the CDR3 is TGTGCCAGCAGCGTAGTGGATCAGGGGGGCTCCTACAATGAGCAGTTCTTC. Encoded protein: CASSVVDQGGSYNEQFF.

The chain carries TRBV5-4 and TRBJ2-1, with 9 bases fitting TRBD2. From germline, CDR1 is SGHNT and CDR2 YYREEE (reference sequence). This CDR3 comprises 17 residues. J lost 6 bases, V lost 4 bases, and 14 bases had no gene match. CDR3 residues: CASSELSSTSGVNEQFF. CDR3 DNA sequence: TGTGCCAGCAGCGAACTCTCCTCGACTAGCGGAGTCAATGAGCAGTTCTTC. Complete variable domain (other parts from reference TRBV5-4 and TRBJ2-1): ETGVTQSPTHLIKTRGQQVTLRCSSQSGHNTVSWYQQALGQGPQFIFQYYREEENGRGNFPPRFSGLQFPNYSSELNVNALELDDSALYLCASSELSSTSGVNEQFFGPGTRLTVL.